The clone carrying this T cell receptor (beta chain) occurred once. The target antigen is unknown. RNA amounts of 0.5 to 1 ug underwent reverse transcription with random hexamers. A single record per CDR3 protein comes from TCRdb applying MiXCR to the immunoSEQ multiplex PCR reads. The sample carries approximately 190,000 distinct CDR3 sequences, about 95% recorded once. This sample stems from a study of CD8 T cells in Susac syndrome. General observations from the study: The greatest CD8+ clonal expansion in Susac occurred in TEMRA cells and in active patients.

Trimming took 0 bases from V and 0 from J, leaving 14 bases between them. There are 17 residues in the CDR3. From germline, CDR1 is SGDLS and CDR2 YYNGEE. The chain carries TRBV9 and TRBJ2-3, with a possible D match to TRBD2 (6 bases). Sequenced material: CD8+ T cells from PBMCs. This TCR derives from a human donor with Susac syndrome. For the CDR3, the DNA is TGTGCCAGCAGCGTAGCTACCGCGGGATCTAGCACAGATACGCAGTATTTT. Encoded protein: CASSVATAGSSTDTQYF. The full variable domain, its missing parts supplied by reference TRBV9 and TRBJ2-3, is DSGVTQTPKHLITATGQRVTLRCSPRSGDLSVYWYQQSLDQGLQFLIQYYNGEERAKGNILERFSAQQFPDLHSELNLSSLELGDSALYFCASSVATAGSSTDTQYFGPGTRLTVL.